The 4 T cell receptor beta chains below come from one sample, sequenced in a study of T cell responses to AZD1222 COVID-19 vaccine. TCRdb keeps only in-frame clones here, not all; method: immunoSEQ multiplex PCR. Of tens of thousands of clones in the sample, roughly nine tenths were seen once. The source was peripheral blood, collected 28 days after the second AZD1222 dose. The receptors originated from an adult who received the AZD1222 COVID-19 vaccine.

The chain is built from TRBV2 and TRBJ2-1; 10 bases map to TRBD2. Trimming at V came to 4 bases and at J to 3 bases, leaving 3 bases not matched to a gene. Germline lookup yields CDR1 SNHLY and CDR2 FYNNEI. The CDR3 runs 15 residues. The CDR3 region is CASSAGTSDYNEQFF. The CDR3 DNA sequence: TGTGCCAGCAGTGCCGGGACTAGCGACTACAATGAGCAGTTCTTC. Filled out from reference TRBV2 and TRBJ2-1, the complete variable domain reads EPEVTQTPSHQVTQMGQEVILRCVPISNHLYFYWYRQILGQKVEFLVSFYNNEISEKSEIFDDQFSVERPDGSNFTLKIRSTKLEDSAMYFCASSAGTSDYNEQFFGPGTRLTVL.

V gene TRBV30 combines with J gene TRBJ1-4; D unresolved. V was trimmed by 2 bases and J by 4 bases, leaving 2 bases between them. CDR3 length: 11 amino acids. The germline V gene has CDR1 GTSNPN and CDR2 SVGIG (reference sequence). The CDR3 loop reads CAWSINEKLFF. The CDR3 DNA sequence: TGTGCCTGGAGTATTAATGAAAAACTGTTTTTT.

The chain employs TRBV6-6 and TRBJ2-3; 11 nucleotides agree with TRBD2. The CDR3 covers 16 residues. Trimming took 0 bases from V and 4 from J; bases not matched to a gene: 3. CDR1 is MNHNY and CDR2 is SVGAGI in the germline V gene (reference sequence). The CDR3 DNA reads as TGTGCCAGCAGTTACTCGCTAGCGGGGGGCGCAGATACGCAGTATTTT. It encodes CASSYSLAGGADTQYF.

The V and J genes are TRBV3-1 (or the pseudogene TRBV3-2) and TRBJ2-3; 9 nucleotides line up with TRBD1. This CDR3 region has 14 residues. After removal of 4 bases from V and 5 bases from J, the junction contained 4 bases not matched to a gene. The germline gives CDR1 LGHDT, CDR2 YNNKEL (reference sequence). The CDR3 sequence: CASSRNRGLDTQYF. CDR3 bases: TGTGCCAGCAGCCGAAACAGGGGGCTAGATACGCAGTATTTT.